The 29 T cell receptor beta chains reported below all come from one sample, sequenced in a study of cytomegalovirus exposure and HLA in healthy donors. The PCR employed 60 Vbeta primers together with 13 Jbeta primers. TCRdb keeps only in-frame clones here, not all; method: immunoSEQ multiplex PCR. The sample carries more than 150,000 clones, 78% recorded once. Sequenced material: PBMCs. The receptors here all came from a male donor in good health and CMV-seronegative.

The J gene is TRBJ1-5, the V gene TRBV7-9; 9 bases match TRBD1. There are 15 residues in the CDR3. V lost 3 bases and J lost 7; bases outside the gene matches: 7. Germline V CDR1 and CDR2: SEHNR, FQNEAQ (reference sequence). For the CDR3, the DNA is TGTGCCAGCAGCTTGTCGGGACAGGGAAACCAGCCCCAGCATTTT. Amino acid sequence: CASSLSGQGNQPQHF.

This clone appeared a few times. The chain links TRBV12-5 to TRBJ1-5; 8 nucleotides align to TRBD1. The CDR3 is 16 amino acids. V trimming: 1 base; J trimming: 11 bases; junction bases outside the gene matches: 13. Germline V CDR1 and CDR2: LGHNT, FRNRAP. CDR3 DNA: TGTGCTAGTGGTTTGGATATCGACAGGGGAACGGGGTCCCAGCATTTT. It is translated as CASGLDIDRGTGSQHF.

V usage is TRBV7-9 and J usage is TRBJ1-2; D gene ambiguous. V lost 0 bases and J lost 4, with 6 bases in between. This CDR3 is 13 amino acids long. CDR1 is SEHNR, CDR2 FQNEAQ, per germline (reference sequence). CDR3 nucleotides: TGTGCCAGCAGCTTAGCTGGGAGCTATGGCTACACCTTC. It specifies CASSLAGSYGYTF.

The rearrangement uses TRBV10-3 and TRBJ1-5; a possible D gene is TRBD1 (6 bases). The germline gives CDR1 ENHRY, CDR2 SYGVKD. Trimming left V 5 bases short and J 3 bases short, with 14 bases between. The CDR3 is 15 amino acids. The CDR3 reads CAISSGEGVNQPQHF. DNA of the CDR3: TGTGCCATCAGTTCCGGGGAGGGGGTCAATCAGCCCCAGCATTTT.

This chain joins TRBV7-8 and TRBJ2-1; 13 positions match TRBD2. The J segment lost 9 bases and the V segment lost 5 bases, leaving 7 bases of the junction unmatched. Germline loops: CDR1 SGHVS, CDR2 FQNEAQ. This CDR3 is 15 amino acids long. CDR3 protein: CASSLLGTSGIEQFF. Written as DNA, the CDR3 is TGTGCCAGCAGCCTTCTAGGGACTAGCGGGATTGAGCAGTTCTTC.

J is TRBJ1-5 and V is TRBV2; 9 bases line up with TRBD1. Germline V gene sequence: CDR1 SNHLY, CDR2 FYNNEI. The trim removed 8 bases at V and 6 bases at J, leaving 11 bases unmatched. The CDR3 extends over 15 amino acids. CDR3: CASRPGTGTGQPQHF. CDR3 DNA sequence: TGTGCCAGCCGTCCCGGGACAGGGACGGGTCAGCCCCAGCATTTT.

This clone was counted a few times. The chain has TRBV5-4 and TRBJ2-7, with a weak D call TRBD2 (6 bases). V dropped 4 bases and J dropped 7 bases, with 18 bases sitting between them. This CDR3 comprises 14 residues. Germline V gene data show CDR1 as SGHNT and CDR2 as YYREEE (reference sequence). CDR3 residues: CASSAGLSDREQYF. CDR3 DNA: TGTGCCAGCAGCGCGGGACTTTCAGATCGGGAGCAGTACTTC.

The rearrangement joins TRBV5-4 to TRBJ2-7, with TRBD2 matching 14 bases. The CDR3 sequence is 16 residues long. Germline V gives CDR1 SGHNT, CDR2 YYREEE (reference sequence). The J segment lost 7 bases and the V segment lost 3 bases, leaving 9 bases of the junction unmatched. CDR3 protein: CASSSPTSGRVGEQYF. For the CDR3, the DNA is TGTGCCAGCAGCTCCCCGACTAGCGGGAGGGTTGGGGAGCAGTACTTC.

V gene TRBV5-5 combines with J gene TRBJ2-3, with 12 bases matching TRBD2. The CDR3 is 16 amino acids. Germline V lookup: CDR1 SGHKS, CDR2 YYEKEE (reference sequence). After removal of 3 bases from V and 3 bases from J, the junction contained 5 bases not matched to a gene. In DNA form, the CDR3 reads TGTGCCAGCAGCTCCACTAGCGGGAGGCCAACAGATACGCAGTATTTT. It codes for CASSSTSGRPTDTQYF.

The V gene is TRBV2, the J gene TRBJ1-5, with D unresolved. The germline V gene encodes CDR1 SNHLY and CDR2 FYNNEI. V was clipped by 5 bases and J by 2 bases, with 10 bases between them. This CDR3 comprises 14 residues. Written as DNA, the CDR3 is TGTGCCAGCAGTTTCGGGGTTGGCAATCAGCCCCAGCATTTT. Translating it yields CASSFGVGNQPQHF.

In its sample, this clone was seen a few times. The CDR3: CATSRNRADTQYF. CDR3 nucleotides: TGTGCCACCAGCAGAAACAGGGCAGATACGCAGTATTTT. The chain couples TRBV15 to TRBJ2-3; the D gene is possibly TRBD1 (6 bases). Germline CDR1 LNHNV, CDR2 YYDKDF (reference sequence). V was shortened by 2 bases and J by 4 bases, with 7 bases between the two germline ends. This CDR3 comprises 13 residues.

This clone has more than one count but fewer than ten. The chain uses TRBV19 and TRBJ2-1; 8 positions agree with TRBD1. Germline loops: CDR1 LNHDA, CDR2 SQIVND (reference sequence). V gave up 3 bases and J gave up 8 bases; unmatched junction bases: 6. The CDR3 has 14 amino acids. CDR3 residues: CASSIWDRRDEQFF. CDR3 sequence (DNA): TGTGCCAGTAGTATTTGGGACAGGCGGGATGAGCAGTTCTTC.

The rearrangement joins TRBV18 to TRBJ2-2; 8 bases line up with TRBD2. In germline, CDR1 is KGHSH, CDR2 LQKENI. Trimming removed 1 base from V and 6 bases from J; junction bases left unmatched: 7. The CDR3 has 16 amino acids. In nucleotides, the CDR3 is TGTGCCAGCTCACCACGGGAAGCGGGAGCAGCCGGGGAGCTGTTTTTT. It yields the protein CASSPREAGAAGELFF.

This clone was counted once. CDR3 region: CASSPWTGGRDEQFF. The DNA of the CDR3 is TGCGCCAGCAGCCCGTGGACAGGGGGTAGAGATGAGCAGTTCTTC. V is TRBV4-1 and J is TRBJ2-1, with TRBD1 matching 10 bases. This CDR3 spans 15 amino acids. The V gene's germline CDR1 is MGHRA and CDR2 YSYEKL. With V trimmed by 4 bases and J by 8 bases, 8 bases remained unmatched.

This clone appeared a few times. CDR3 in amino acids: CASSPGASRATDTQYF. The CDR3 region has the DNA TGTGCCAGCAGCCCAGGGGCTAGCCGAGCCACAGATACGCAGTATTTT. The rearrangement links TRBV7-3 to TRBJ2-3; D perhaps matches TRBD1 (6 bases). CDR3 length: 16 residues. V was trimmed by 5 bases and J by 2 bases, leaving 17 bases between them. The germline V gene has CDR1 SGHTA and CDR2 FQGTGA.

The chain uses TRBV5-1 and TRBJ2-7; 7 nucleotides align to TRBD1. This CDR3 has 14 amino acids. Germline CDR1 reads SGHRS; CDR2 reads YFSETQ. Unmatched junction bases numbered 5, after V lost 4 bases and J lost 1 base. The CDR3, as DNA: TGCGCCAGCAGCCTGGACAGGAGATCCTACGAGCAGTACTTC. Amino acids: CASSLDRRSYEQYF.

This clone came up a few times. This chain joins TRBV5-1 and TRBJ2-5; 7 bases fit TRBD1. The ends lost 4 bases at V and 1 base at J; junction bases unmatched: 4. Germline V CDR1 and CDR2: SGHRS, YFSETQ. This CDR3 region has 14 residues. The CDR3 reads CASSRTGAQETQYF. The DNA for the CDR3 is TGCGCCAGCAGCCGTACAGGGGCCCAAGAGACCCAGTACTTC. The variable domain in full, completed from reference TRBV5-1 and TRBJ2-5, reads KAGVTQTPRYLIKTRGQQVTLSCSPISGHRSVSWYQQTPGQGLQFLFEYFSETQRNKGNFPGRFSGRQFSNSRSEMNVSTLELGDSALYLCASSRTGAQETQYFGPGTRLLVL.

This chain links TRBV20-1 with TRBJ1-4; no reliable D call. Trimming removed 6 bases from V and 8 bases from J, with 10 bases in between. Germline V CDR1 and CDR2: DFQATT, SNEGSKA (reference sequence). The CDR3 runs to 11 residues. DNA for the CDR3: TGCAGTGCCCCACTAGGAGAAAAACTGTTTTTT. Translation: CSAPLGEKLFF.

The chain uses TRBV9 and TRBJ2-5, with D unresolved. Germline V gives CDR1 SGDLS, CDR2 YYNGEE. V gave up 1 base and J gave up 1 base, with 5 bases separating them. The CDR3 length is 13 residues. DNA of the CDR3: TGTGCCAGCAGCGTATCCGGCCAAGAGACCCAGTACTTC. This sequence encodes CASSVSGQETQYF.

This rearrangement joins TRBV2 to TRBJ2-5; the D gene is possibly TRBD2 (6 bases). V lost 1 base and J 5 bases, leaving 14 bases between the germline ends. Germline-derived CDR1 and CDR2 are SNHLY and FYNNEI. This CDR3 spans 15 amino acids. In nucleotides, the CDR3 is TGTGCCAGCAGTGAAGGAGGGAATGGGGGGGAGACCCAGTACTTC. This gives the protein CASSEGGNGGETQYF.

The rearrangement joins TRBV7-2 to TRBJ2-3, with TRBD2 matching over 10 bases. Germline V gene sequence: CDR1 SGHTA, CDR2 FQGNSA. J was trimmed by 3 bases and V by 4 bases; bases with no gene match: 4. The CDR3 length is 15 residues. The DNA of the CDR3 is TGTGCCAGCAGCTGGGTAGCGGGAGGAACAGATACGCAGTATTTT. Amino acids: CASSWVAGGTDTQYF.

This chain uses TRBV4-3 with TRBJ1-2; 12 bases map to TRBD1. Losses at the gene ends were 3 bases for V and 8 bases for J; bases not matched to a gene: 10. The CDR3 runs to 16 residues. The V gene's germline CDR1 is LGHNA and CDR2 YSLEER. The CDR3 region has the DNA TGCGCCAGCAGCCACGGGACAGGGGGCGCAGGGGTCGGCTACACCTTC. It encodes CASSHGTGGAGVGYTF.

A word on this clone: This likely comes from a read error, as the CDR3 has no conserved phenylalanine or tryptophan at its end. The rearrangement links TRBV4-1 to TRBJ2-7; perhaps TRBD1 as D (5 bases). Trimming took 1 base from V and 5 from J, leaving 15 bases between them. The germline V gene encodes CDR1 MGHRA and CDR2 YSYEKL. The CDR3 runs 15 residues. CDR3 loop: CASSQGNQGLDEQYL. The CDR3 nucleotides are TGCGCCAGCAGCCAAGGGAACCAGGGTTTGGACGAGCAGTACCTC.

The CDR3 here is CASSLNGRGYNEQFF. The CDR3 DNA follows: TGTGCCAGCAGCTTAAACGGTCGCGGCTACAATGAGCAGTTCTTC. This chain connects TRBV7-3 to TRBJ2-1; D is uncertain. This CDR3 has 15 residues. CDR1 is SGHTA, CDR2 FQGTGA, per germline. The V gene lost 1 base and the J gene lost 3 bases, with 10 bases spanning the gap.

The chain recombines TRBV6-1 with TRBJ1-6; a weak D match, TRBD1 (6 bases). The CDR3 is made up of 14 amino acids. V was shortened by 2 bases and J by 11 bases, with 13 bases between the two germline ends. The germline gives CDR1 MNHNS, CDR2 SASEGT. CDR3 amino acids: CASSETGLVTPLHF. For the CDR3, the DNA is TGTGCCAGCAGTGAAACAGGGTTGGTGACACCCCTCCACTTT.

Worth noting for this clone: Germline and junction disagree at one end, which may indicate a read error. The chain recombines TRBV25-1 with TRBJ2-5, with a weak D call TRBD1 (5 bases). The CDR3 is made up of 15 amino acids. CDR1 and CDR2 from the germline V gene are MGHDK and SYGVNS. CDR3 bases: TGTGCCAGCAGTGAATCGTACCCATCGACAGAGACCCGGTACTTC. Its protein product is CASSESYPSTETRYF.

The chain couples TRBV27 to TRBJ2-7, with unresolved D. The CDR3 totals 13 residues. Trimming removed 6 bases at V and 3 bases at J, with 12 bases between. The germline gives CDR1 MNHEY, CDR2 SMNVEV (reference sequence). This chain's CDR3 is CASSPGSFYEQYF. CDR3 sequence (DNA): TGTGCCAGCAGCCCCGGGTCTTTCTACGAGCAGTACTTC.

This clone has a single count. The chain links TRBV19 to TRBJ1-5; no reliable D call. The V gene's germline CDR1 is LNHDA and CDR2 SQIVND (reference sequence). Trimming stripped 5 bases from V and 1 base from J, with 12 bases between. The CDR3 is made up of 15 amino acids. CDR3 loop: CASSSPLGSNQPQHF. The CDR3, as DNA: TGTGCCAGTAGTTCTCCTTTGGGCAGCAATCAGCCCCAGCATTTT.

The chain combines TRBV29-1 with TRBJ2-5; TRBD2 is a possible D gene (5 bases). This CDR3 is 13 amino acids long. V lost 0 bases, J lost 5 bases, and 10 bases lay in between. Germline-derived CDR1 and CDR2 are SQVTM and ANQGSEA. The CDR3 nucleotides read TGCAGCGTTGAAGATGGAGGTTCGGAGACCCAGTACTTC. Its translation is CSVEDGGSETQYF.